This TCR beta chain was sequenced in a study of blood T cell repertoires in COVID-19. Study details: The United States, Italy and Spain supplied acute and convalescent COVID-19 samples. T cells, B-cell-depleted T cells, or PBMCs provided the cDNA or gDNA that served as material.

The V gene's germline CDR1 is LNHNV and CDR2 YYDKDF (reference sequence). The germline V and J ends were trimmed by 0 bases and 3 bases, with 17 bases remaining between them. The CDR3 length is 17 residues. Per the authors' pipeline: It was from reference gene primer amplification that nucleated cell counts were estimated. TCRdb's copy holds only in-frame clones and misses some; the assay was immunoSEQ multiplex PCR. The V and J calls and clone size come from that table; D and trimming were worked out from the DNA. The sample lists about 360,000 clones; about 86% were seen once. The J gene is TRBJ1-2, the V gene TRBV15; a weak D match, TRBD1 (5 bases). Sequencing used peripheral blood. This clonotype was sampled from an older woman with COVID-19, enrolled during active disease. The CDR3 sequence is CATSRDWEEGKDYGYTF. The CDR3 nucleotides read TGTGCCACCAGCAGAGATTGGGAGGAGGGGAAGGACTATGGCTACACCTTC. Supplemented by reference TRBV15 and TRBJ1-2, the full variable domain reads DAMVIQNPRYQVTQFGKPVTLSCSQTLNHNVMYWYQQKSSQAPKLLFHYYDKDFNNEADTPDNFQSRRPNTSFCFLDIRSPGLGDTAMYLCATSRDWEEGKDYGYTFGSGTRLTVV.